The clone carrying this T cell receptor beta chain was observed many times. Trimming removed 6 bases at V and 1 base at J, with 9 bases between. The CDR3 consists of 13 residues. Library preparation (for TCRbeta) was performed with unique molecular identifiers. TCRdb itself ran the PCR reads through MiXCR, one entry per CDR3 protein. The table has 190,000 or so distinct CDR3 sequences, 13% to 15% seen once; the top ten hold over 10%. These data originate in a study of T-cell reconstitution after alpha-beta-depleted transplantation in children. The material sequenced was PBMCs from the stem cell graft donor, taken from the stem cell graft. This clonotype was obtained from a human donor who donated a stem cell graft to a child with acute lymphoblastic leukemia. The chain uses TRBV12-3 or TRBV12-4 and TRBJ1-1; no firm D call. The CDR3 coding sequence is TGTGCCAGCAGGCCGGCGGAGAACACTGAAGCTTTCTTT. It encodes CASRPAENTEAFF.